Below are 14 T cell receptor beta chains sequenced from a single sample in a study of blood T cell repertoires in COVID-19. Method: immunoSEQ multiplex PCR; TCRdb's copy keeps in-frame clones and lacks some. The data contain about 85,000 clones, under 90% of them singletons. The sequencing sample was made of peripheral blood. The receptors derive from a human donor in a cohort sampled during active COVID-19.

This chain uses TRBV7-8 with TRBJ1-4; 7 bases match TRBD1. CDR1 is SGHVS, CDR2 FQNEAQ, per germline. J was trimmed by 2 bases and V by 2 bases; bases with no gene match: 5. CDR3 length: 16 amino acids. CDR3 nucleotide sequence: TGTGCCAGCAGCTTAATGGCAGGGGGGACTAATGAAAAACTGTTTTTT. Protein sequence: CASSLMAGGTNEKLFF.

The CDR3 sequence: CASSVGRAHNEQFF. CDR3 nucleotide sequence: TGTGCCAGCAGCGTAGGCAGGGCCCACAATGAGCAGTTCTTC. This sequence joins TRBV9 and TRBJ2-1, with TRBD1 as a possible D gene (5 bases). The V gene's germline CDR1 is SGDLS and CDR2 YYNGEE. CDR3 length: 14 amino acids. The V gene lost 0 bases and the J gene lost 5 bases, with 9 bases spanning the gap.

The gene calls are TRBV7-9 and TRBJ2-1, with TRBD2 as a possible D gene (5 bases). The germline V gene has CDR1 SEHNR and CDR2 FQNEAQ (reference sequence). This CDR3 is 13 amino acids long. Trimming removed 4 bases at V and 5 bases at J, with 9 bases between. In nucleotides, the CDR3 is TGTGCCAGCAGCTCGACTATAAACAATGAGCAGTTCTTC. Encoded protein: CASSSTINNEQFF.

V usage is TRBV3-1 (or the pseudogene TRBV3-2) and J usage is TRBJ2-3; 15 bases fit TRBD2. The CDR3 has 17 amino acids. V was clipped by 6 bases and J by 1 base; unmatched bases: 5. Germline CDR1 is LGHDT and CDR2 is YNNKEL (reference sequence). The chain's CDR3 is CASSRTSGGGGTDTQYF. The DNA of the CDR3 is TGTGCCAGCAGTCGGACTAGCGGGGGGGGAGGCACAGATACGCAGTATTTT.

This clone was recorded a few times. The rearrangement links TRBV9 to TRBJ2-1, with 9 nucleotides matching TRBD1. CDR1 is SGDLS, CDR2 YYNGEE, per germline. The CDR3 contains 19 residues. J gave up 0 bases and V 4 bases, and 14 bases lay outside the gene matches. DNA for the CDR3: TGTGCCAGCAGCCCGGGACAGGGTTTCCCCCCAAGCTCCTACAATGAGCAGTTCTTC. It is translated as CASSPGQGFPPSSYNEQFF.

The chain uses TRBV2 and TRBJ2-3, with a tentative D call TRBD2 (5 bases). Trimming removed 0 bases from V and 10 bases from J, with 17 bases in between. Germline V lookup: CDR1 SNHLY, CDR2 FYNNEI. CDR3 length equals 15 residues. CDR3 nucleotides: TGTGCCAGCAGTGAAGCGACTGGGTTCTCCGGGGCGCAGTATTTT. It translates to CASSEATGFSGAQYF.

V is TRBV9 and J is TRBJ1-1; maybe TRBD1 (5 bases). Per the germline V gene, CDR1 is SGDLS and CDR2 is YYNGEE. The CDR3 length is 15 residues. V gave up 3 bases and J gave up 5 bases, with 17 bases separating them. This CDR3 is CASSALDGGETEAFF. Written as DNA, the CDR3 is TGTGCCAGCAGCGCTTTGGATGGGGGGGAGACTGAAGCTTTCTTT.

V is TRBV5-1 and J is TRBJ1-4; maybe TRBD1 (6 bases). The CDR3 runs to 15 residues. CDR1 is SGHRS and CDR2 is YFSETQ in the germline V gene. V was cut by 4 bases and J by 8 bases, with 18 bases left in between. The CDR3 DNA reads as TGCGCCAGCAGCAGTCGGACAGCCGGAGAGGAAAAACTGTTTTTT. As protein: CASSSRTAGEEKLFF.

This clone was counted many times. The CDR3 loop is CASSVAGGSNSPLHF. The CDR3, as DNA: TGTGCCAGCAGCGTGGCTGGAGGGAGTAATTCACCCCTCCACTTT. This sequence joins TRBV9 and TRBJ1-6, with no clear D. Germline CDR1 is SGDLS and CDR2 is YYNGEE. The CDR3 consists of 15 residues. Trimming removed 2 bases at V and 6 bases at J, with 12 bases between.

The chain joins TRBV7-8 to TRBJ2-7, with 7 bases lining up with TRBD2. Germline V gene lookup returns CDR1 SGHVS and CDR2 FQNEAQ. The CDR3 contains 14 residues. V was clipped by 1 base and J by 3 bases; unmatched bases: 3. The CDR3 DNA sequence: TGTGCCAGCAGCTTAGGTTCGGGAGGCTACGAGCAGTACTTC. Its translation: CASSLGSGGYEQYF.

The V call is TRBV2, the J call TRBJ1-3; weak D call: TRBD1 (5 bases). This CDR3 has 16 amino acids. Per the germline V gene, CDR1 is SNHLY and CDR2 is FYNNEI. V dropped 4 bases and J dropped 2 bases, with 15 bases sitting between them. The CDR3 loop reads CASSGGLPAAGNTIYF. CDR3 sequence (DNA): TGTGCCAGCAGTGGGGGACTCCCAGCGGCTGGAAACACCATATATTTT.

V usage is TRBV6-5 and J usage is TRBJ1-1, with unresolved D. Germline V gene sequence: CDR1 MNHEY, CDR2 SVGAGI. The CDR3 covers 14 residues. V was trimmed by 5 bases and J by 8 bases, leaving 18 bases between them. CDR3 nucleotides: TGTGCCAGCAGTCCCCCCCATGGGTTCGGGGAAGCTTTCTTT. This sequence encodes CASSPPHGFGEAFF.

V gene TRBV5-5 combines with J gene TRBJ1-6; no clear D gene. Germline assignment: CDR1 SGHKS and CDR2 YYEKEE (reference sequence). Trimming stripped 2 bases from V and 7 bases from J, with 10 bases between. The CDR3 is made up of 14 amino acids. The CDR3 protein is CASSFAAVNSPLHF. The CDR3 nucleotides read TGTGCCAGCAGCTTCGCGGCTGTCAATTCACCCCTCCACTTT. Full variable domain (remainder filled in from reference TRBV5-5 and TRBJ1-6): DAGVTQSPTHLIKTRGQQVTLRCSPISGHKSVSWYQQVLGQGPQFIFQYYEKEERGRGNFPDRFSARQFPNYSSELNVNALLLGDSALYLCASSFAAVNSPLHFGNGTRLTVT.

The V and J genes are TRBV28 and TRBJ1-2; D may be TRBD1 (6 bases). Trimming stripped 5 bases from V and 5 bases from J, with 15 bases between. The germline CDR1 and CDR2 sequences are MDHEN and SYDVKM. The CDR3 has 14 residues. The CDR3 spells CASSLPTGGYGYTF. Written as DNA, the CDR3 is TGTGCCAGCAGTCTTCCGACAGGTGGATATGGCTACACCTTC.